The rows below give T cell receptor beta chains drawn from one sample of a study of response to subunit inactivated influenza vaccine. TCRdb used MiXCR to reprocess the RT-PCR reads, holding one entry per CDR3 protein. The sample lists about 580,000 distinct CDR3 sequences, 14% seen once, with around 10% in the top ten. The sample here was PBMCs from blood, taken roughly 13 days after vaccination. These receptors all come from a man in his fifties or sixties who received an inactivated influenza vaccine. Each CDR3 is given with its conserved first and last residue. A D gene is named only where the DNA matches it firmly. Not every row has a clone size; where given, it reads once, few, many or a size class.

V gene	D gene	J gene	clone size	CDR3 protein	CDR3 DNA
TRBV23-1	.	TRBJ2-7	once	CASSLGRGVEQYF	TGCGCCAGCAGTCTTGGTAGGGGGGTCGAGCAGTACTTC
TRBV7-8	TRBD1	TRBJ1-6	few	CASSPTGTGGYSSYNSPLHF	TGTGCCAGCAGCCCAACCGGGACAGGGGGCTATAGCTCCTATAATTCACCCCTCCACTTT
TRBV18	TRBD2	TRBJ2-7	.	CASSPRLTSGTYEQYF	TGTGCCAGCTCACCACGCCTAACTAGCGGGACCTACGAGCAGTACTTC
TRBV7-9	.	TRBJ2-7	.	CASSWVGTAEQYF	TGTGCCAGCAGCTGGGTCGGGACCGCAGAACAGTACTTC
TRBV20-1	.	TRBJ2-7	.	CSAGGGSLYEQYF	TGCAGTGCTGGTGGGGGATCTCTCTACGAGCAGTACTTC
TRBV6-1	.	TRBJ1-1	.	CASSLAGSGEAFF	TGTGCCAGCAGTCTCGCAGGGTCTGGGGAAGCTTTCTTT
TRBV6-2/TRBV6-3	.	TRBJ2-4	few	CASSNRGYKENIQYF	TGTGCCAGCAGCAACCGGGGGTATAAGGAAAACATTCAGTACTTC
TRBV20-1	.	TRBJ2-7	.	CSASISDEQYF	TGCAGTGCTAGTATTAGCGACGAGCAGTACTTC
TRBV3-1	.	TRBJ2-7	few	CASSLGTRGQYF	TGTGCCAGCAGCCTCGGGACTCGCGGGCAGTACTTC
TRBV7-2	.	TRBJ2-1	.	CATGHEAYEQFF	TGTGCCACCGGACATGAGGCATATGAGCAGTTCTTC
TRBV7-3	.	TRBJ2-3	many	CASSLKRGDTQYF	TGTGCCAGCAGCTTAAAACGGGGAGATACGCAGTATTTT
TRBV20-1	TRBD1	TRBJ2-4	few	CSATTGTKNIQYF	TGCAGTGCAACGACAGGGACCAAAAACATTCAGTACTTC
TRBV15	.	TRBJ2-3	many	CATSRREDTQYF	TGTGCCACCAGCAGGAGAGAAGATACGCAGTATTTT
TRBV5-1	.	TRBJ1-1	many	CASSLVGQGNTEAFF	TGCGCCAGCAGCTTGGTCGGCCAGGGGAACACTGAAGCTTTCTTT
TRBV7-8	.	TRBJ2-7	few	CASSSTALLEQYF	TGTGCCAGCAGCTCGACAGCCCTACTCGAGCAGTACTTC
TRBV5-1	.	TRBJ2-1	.	CASSPGWGRSYNEQFF	TGCGCCAGCAGCCCCGGATGGGGGCGCTCCTACAATGAGCAGTTCTTC
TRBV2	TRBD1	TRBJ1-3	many	CASRLDRGNGNTIYF	TGTGCCAGCAGACTCGACAGGGGGAATGGAAACACCATATATTTT
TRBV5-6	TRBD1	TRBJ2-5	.	CASSLLQGARTILGTQYF	TGTGCCAGCAGCTTGTTGCAGGGGGCGAGAACTATCCTAGGGACCCAGTACTTC
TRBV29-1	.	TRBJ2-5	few	CSVEERGVETQYF	TGCAGCGTTGAAGAAAGAGGGGTCGAGACCCAGTACTTC
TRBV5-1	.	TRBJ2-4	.	CASSLGGWDIQYF	TGCGCCAGCAGTCTTGGAGGGTGGGACATTCAGTACTTC
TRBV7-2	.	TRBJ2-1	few	CASSPNPEAEQFF	TGTGCCAGCAGCCCGAACCCAGAGGCTGAGCAGTTCTTC
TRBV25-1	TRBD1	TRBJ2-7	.	CASRTGYPYEQYF	TGTGCCAGCCGGACAGGTTACCCCTACGAGCAGTACTTC
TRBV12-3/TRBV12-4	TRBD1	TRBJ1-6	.	CASRATGGAYNSPLHF	TGTGCCAGCAGGGCTACAGGGGGCGCGTATAATTCACCCCTCCACTTT
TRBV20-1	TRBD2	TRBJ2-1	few	CSAMTSGRVREQFF	TGCAGTGCCATGACTAGCGGGAGGGTTCGGGAGCAGTTCTTC
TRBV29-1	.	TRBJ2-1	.	CSVGQGAYEQFF	TGCAGCGTTGGTCAAGGGGCATATGAGCAGTTCTTC
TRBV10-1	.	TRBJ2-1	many	CASKGSQGSDYNEQFF	TGCGCCAGCAAGGGGTCCCAGGGAAGCGACTACAATGAGCAGTTCTTC
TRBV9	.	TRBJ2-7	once	CASSADSVWRGSEQYF	TGTGCCAGCAGCGCTGATTCGGTGTGGCGAGGATCCGAGCAGTACTTC
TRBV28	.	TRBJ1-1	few	CASSLWREKNTEAFF	TGTGCCAGCAGTTTATGGAGGGAAAAGAACACTGAAGCTTTCTTT
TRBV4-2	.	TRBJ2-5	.	CASSQGGGVGETQYF	TGTGCCAGCAGCCAAGGTGGGGGAGTGGGGGAGACCCAGTACTTC
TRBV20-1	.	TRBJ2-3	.	CSAAFLRDSSTDTQYF	TGCAGTGCCGCCTTCCTGCGGGACTCTAGCACAGATACGCAGTATTTT
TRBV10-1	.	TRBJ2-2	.	CASSVGSVGELFF	TGCGCCAGCAGTGTAGGGTCGGTCGGGGAGCTGTTTTTT
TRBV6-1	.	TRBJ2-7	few	CASNDRSSAHEQYF	TGTGCCAGCAACGATAGAAGTTCAGCCCACGAGCAGTACTTC